Listed here are 17 T cell receptor beta chains from one sample, sequenced in a study of blood T cell repertoires in COVID-19. The repertoire was sequenced with immunoSEQ multiplex PCR; TCRdb's copy has only in-frame clones and lacks some. This sample has a few hundred thousand clones, with approximately 87% found just once. The source material was PBMCs or T cells enriched from blood (not recorded which). These receptors all stem from a woman in her forties or fifties who had recovered from COVID-19.

This chain links TRBV6-5 with TRBJ1-5, with D perhaps matching TRBD1 (5 bases). Germline V gene lookup returns CDR1 MNHEY and CDR2 SVGAGI. The CDR3 loop spans 15 amino acids. V was trimmed by 2 bases and J by 1 base, leaving 9 bases between them. CDR3 in DNA: TGTGCCAGCAGTTACGGAGGGGAGAGCAATCAGCCCCAGCATTTT. It is translated as CASSYGGESNQPQHF.

The rearrangement uses TRBV3-1 (or the pseudogene TRBV3-2) and TRBJ2-7, with a tentative D call TRBD2 (7 bases). V shed 5 bases and J shed 7 bases, with 15 bases lying between them. In germline, CDR1 is LGHDT, CDR2 YNNKEL (reference sequence). The CDR3 is 13 amino acids. The DNA for the CDR3 is TGTGCCAGCAGCGGGGGGGCTGGACGGGAGCAGTACTTC. It codes for CASSGGAGREQYF.

The gene calls are TRBV6-5 and TRBJ1-2; TRBD1 aligns across 8 bases. The ends lost 7 bases at V and 4 bases at J; junction bases unmatched: 5. Germline V gene lookup returns CDR1 MNHEY and CDR2 SVGAGI. CDR3 length: 13 amino acids. The CDR3 bases are TGTGCCAGCATTACAGGGGGAGGCTATGGCTACACCTTC. It yields the protein CASITGGGYGYTF.

The V call is TRBV19, the J call TRBJ1-5, with D uncertain. The germline V gene has CDR1 LNHDA and CDR2 SQIVND (reference sequence). CDR3 size: 15 residues. Trimming cost V 4 bases and J 0 bases, with 10 bases left between them. CDR3 loop: CASSNTADSNQPQHF. Here the CDR3 DNA reads TGTGCCAGTAGTAATACAGCTGATAGCAATCAGCCCCAGCATTTT.

With respect to this clone: This same CDR3 is encoded by further DNA sequences in the sample. The V gene is TRBV27, the J gene TRBJ1-5, with 9 nucleotides matching TRBD1. Unmatched junction bases numbered 4, after V lost 4 bases and J lost 6 bases. CDR3 length: 14 residues. Per germline, CDR1 MNHEY and CDR2 SMNVEV (reference sequence). The CDR3 coding sequence is TGTGCCAGCAGTTCGGACAGGGGCGGTCAGCCCCAGCATTTT. Encoded protein: CASSSDRGGQPQHF.

V usage is TRBV12-5 and J usage is TRBJ1-2; D ambiguous. This CDR3 is built from 12 residues. Trimming shortened V by 0 bases and J by 7 bases, and 6 bases separated the two germline ends. Germline V gene lookup returns CDR1 LGHNT and CDR2 FRNRAP. The CDR3 sequence: CASGLVLSGYTF. CDR3 bases: TGTGCTAGTGGTTTGGTACTGAGTGGCTACACCTTC.

The genes are TRBV6-5 and TRBJ1-1, with no clear D. The germline CDR1 and CDR2 sequences are MNHEY and SVGAGI. Trimming took off 2 bases at V and 1 base at J, with 8 bases between the two ends. This CDR3 region has 14 residues. CDR3 bases: TGTGCCAGCAGTTACCGGGTGAGGAACACTGAAGCTTTCTTT. It encodes CASSYRVRNTEAFF.

The rearrangement links TRBV28 to TRBJ1-1; D possibly corresponds to TRBD1 (5 bases). The V end lost 2 bases, the J end lost 6 bases, and 13 bases lay between the germline ends. The germline gives CDR1 MDHEN, CDR2 SYDVKM. This CDR3 has 14 amino acids. As DNA, the CDR3 is TGTGCCAGCAGTTTAGTGCTGGTAGGGGCTGAAGCTTTCTTT. Protein product: CASSLVLVGAEAFF. The complete variable domain, with remaining parts taken from reference TRBV28 and TRBJ1-1, reads DVKVTQSSRYLVKRTGEKVFLECVQDMDHENMFWYRQDPGLGLRLIYFSYDVKMKEKGDIPEGYSVSREKKERFSLILESASTNQTSMYLCASSLVLVGAEAFFGQGTRLTVV.

V gene TRBV28 combines with J gene TRBJ1-2, with 7 bases fitting TRBD1. The CDR3 length is 16 residues. CDR1 and CDR2 from the germline V gene are MDHEN and SYDVKM. The trim removed 6 bases at V and 2 bases at J, leaving 12 bases unmatched. CDR3 in amino acids: CASRGSNRGENYGYTF. CDR3 sequence (DNA): TGTGCCAGCAGGGGATCGAACAGGGGCGAAAACTATGGCTACACCTTC.

This rearrangement joins TRBV27 to TRBJ1-6, with 7 bases identical to TRBD1. V gave up 5 bases and J gave up 6 bases; unmatched junction bases: 4. The CDR3 extends over 14 amino acids. The V gene's germline CDR1 is MNHEY and CDR2 SMNVEV (reference sequence). The CDR3 DNA reads as TGTGCCAGCAGTCACCGGGACAGTAATTCACCCCTCCACTTT. This codes for CASSHRDSNSPLHF.

This chain links TRBV7-3 with TRBJ2-1; D possibly corresponds to TRBD2 (6 bases). The CDR3 is 14 amino acids. Trimming pared 3 bases from V and 5 bases from J, leaving 11 bases between. The germline V gene encodes CDR1 SGHTA and CDR2 FQGTGA. DNA for the CDR3: TGTGCCAGCAGCTTCCGCGGGGATAACAATGAGCAGTTCTTC. Translated, it gives CASSFRGDNNEQFF. The full variable domain, in which reference TRBV7-3 and TRBJ2-1 provide the parts outside the CDR3, is GAGVSQTPSNKVTEKGKYVELRCDPISGHTALYWYRQSLGQGPEFLIYFQGTGAADDSGLPNDRFFAVRPEGSVSTLKIQRTERGDSAVYLCASSFRGDNNEQFFGPGTRLTVL.

The genes are TRBV9 and TRBJ2-7, with TRBD2 matching over 9 bases. V lost 1 base to trimming and J lost 0 bases; unmatched junction nucleotides: 8. The CDR3 length is 17 residues. The germline V gene encodes CDR1 SGDLS and CDR2 YYNGEE. CDR3 DNA sequence: TGTGCCAGCAGCGTAATTAGCGGGGGCCCCAACTCCTACGAGCAGTACTTC. Protein: CASSVISGGPNSYEQYF.

This clone came up once. In DNA form, the CDR3 reads TGTGCCAGTACCACGGGGCAGGGGGCTAGTAGCAGCACTGAAGCTTTCTTT. Translated: CASTTGQGASSSTEAFF. This rearrangement joins TRBV19 to TRBJ1-1; 8 bases agree with TRBD1. Germline trimming cut 7 bases from V and 4 bases from J; bases unmatched to any gene: 17. The length of the CDR3 is 17 residues. CDR1 is LNHDA, CDR2 SQIVND, per germline (reference sequence).

Here the CDR3 reads CASSFSDLDPYEQYF. The CDR3 bases are TGTGCCAGCAGCTTTTCGGACTTGGATCCCTACGAGCAGTACTTC. The chain links TRBV7-9 to TRBJ2-7, with a weak D call TRBD2 (5 bases). This CDR3 is 15 amino acids long. V was cut by 3 bases and J by 2 bases, with 14 bases left in between. Looked up from germline, CDR1 is SEHNR and CDR2 is FQNEAQ (reference sequence).

V is TRBV18 and J is TRBJ1-1; D unresolved. Germline V gives CDR1 KGHSH, CDR2 LQKENI. This CDR3 has 14 residues. Trimming left V 3 bases short and J 4 bases short, with 12 bases between. The CDR3 bases are TGTGCCAGCTCACCGCTAGTGGGAGGCACTGAAGCTTTCTTT. Protein product: CASSPLVGGTEAFF.

In its sample, this clone was seen many times. In nucleotides, the CDR3 is TGCGCCAGCAGAAACTCAGGACAGGGAATGAACACTGAAGCTTTCTTT. Amino acid sequence: CASRNSGQGMNTEAFF. The gene calls are TRBV5-1 and TRBJ1-1; 8 bases agree with TRBD1. This CDR3 contains 16 residues. Unmatched junction bases numbered 9, after V lost 5 bases and J lost 0 bases. Germline CDR1 reads SGHRS; CDR2 reads YFSETQ.

V and J are TRBV24-1 and TRBJ1-1, with TRBD1 as a possible D gene (5 bases). This CDR3 has 12 amino acids. V dropped 11 bases and J dropped 4 bases, with 13 bases sitting between them. Germline loops: CDR1 KGHDR, CDR2 SFDVKD. The CDR3 nucleotides are TGTGCCAGAGGGGAGGCGAGCACTGAAGCTTTCTTT. It codes for CARGEASTEAFF.